The entry that follows covers one T cell receptor beta chain sequence. The antigen is not known. TCRbeta library construction was performed incorporating unique molecular identifiers. Via MiXCR, TCRdb re-called the PCR reads, giving one row per CDR3 protein. The sample records about 50,000 distinct CDR3 sequences, more than 5% being singletons. These data come from a study of T-cell reconstitution after alpha-beta-depleted transplantation in children. Trimming cost V 8 bases and J 1 base, with 11 bases left between them. Per germline, CDR1 SGHTA and CDR2 FQGTGA. The CDR3 covers 13 residues. Study findings and constraints: Surviving recipient cells, namely T cells and thymic progenitors, were the source of high day-60 TCRbeta diversity in some patients. Fresh T-cell production supplied most of the T-cell counts and diversity seen one year after transplant. Expanded graft clones numbering several hundred reportedly gave rise to alpha-beta T cells about two months after transplant.

The chain joins TRBV7-3 to TRBJ2-5, with TRBD2 as a possible D gene (5 bases). The starting material was PBMCs, mostly from graft donor cells, obtained 60 days after TCRalphabeta/CD19-depleted stem cell transplant. This sequence originates from a female patient aged 2-15 years who had a stem cell transplant for aplastic anemia, so the T cells may come from the graft donor. CDR3 sequence: CASAKGAQETQYF. Here the CDR3 DNA reads TGTGCCAGCGCAAAGGGAGCCCAAGAGACCCAGTACTTC.